The entry that follows covers one TCR beta chain sequence. The sample is drawn from a study of blood T cell repertoires in COVID-19. Turning to the study itself: Sources were T cells, B-cell-depleted T cells, or PBMCs; the material itself was cDNA or gDNA.

Germline loops: CDR1 KGHDR, CDR2 SFDVKD. CDR3 length: 14 residues. The V gene lost 5 bases and the J gene lost 2 bases, with 12 bases spanning the gap. Profiling relied on immunoSEQ multiplex PCR, and the TCRdb table lists in-frame clones only, not all of them. The repertoire includes about 210,000 clones, 84% of them detected once, and 6% to 8.5% sits in the top ten. The sample consisted of peripheral blood. This clonotype originated in a woman in her forties or fifties with active or convalescent COVID-19. The V and J genes are TRBV24-1 and TRBJ2-7; maybe TRBD1 (5 bases). The CDR3 is CATSGTGSTYEQYF. The CDR3 DNA is TGTGCCACCAGTGGTACAGGAAGTACCTACGAGCAGTACTTC.